A selection of T cell receptor beta chains follows, all from one sample in a study of blood T cell repertoires in COVID-19. The method was immunoSEQ multiplex PCR; TCRdb's version includes in-frame clones alone and lacks a portion of them. The sample yields under 200,000 clones, roughly 84% seen once. The sample taken for sequencing was PBMCs or T cells enriched from blood (not recorded which). The source is a man in his 60s who had recovered from COVID-19. Each CDR3 is given with its conserved first and last residue. Each record gives: V gene, D gene, clone size, J gene, CDR3 protein, CDR3 DNA. D genes are given only for firm matches. The listing skips clone size in some rows; elsewhere it reads once, few, many or a size class.

TRBV7-3	TRBD2	.	TRBJ2-2	CASASGGGTGELFF	TGTGCGTCGGCTAGCGGGGGCGGCACCGGGGAGCTGTTTTTT
TRBV2	TRBD1	.	TRBJ1-5	CASRTDRGQGQPQHF	TGTGCCAGCCGGACGGACAGGGGGCAAGGTCAGCCCCAGCATTTT
TRBV6-5	.	.	TRBJ1-6	CASSYPNSPLHF	TGTGCCAGCAGTTACCCGAATTCACCCCTCCACTTT
TRBV7-8	TRBD1	.	TRBJ2-7	CASSFQGQGQYF	TGTGCCAGCAGCTTTCAGGGACAGGGGCAGTACTTC
TRBV27	TRBD1	.	TRBJ2-7	CASSFNRGAYEQYF	TGTGCCAGCAGTTTTAACAGGGGAGCCTACGAGCAGTACTTC
TRBV27	TRBD2	.	TRBJ2-1	CASSFPGLATSGSYNEQFF	TGTGCCAGCAGTTTCCCGGGACTAGCGACCAGTGGCTCCTACAATGAGCAGTTCTTC
TRBV5-1	TRBD1	.	TRBJ2-1	CASSETPGQIDNEQFF	TGCGCCAGCAGCGAAACCCCGGGACAGATCGACAATGAGCAGTTCTTC
TRBV13	.	.	TRBJ2-7	CASSLGLYEQYF	TGTGCCAGCAGCTTAGGCTTATACGAGCAGTACTTC
TRBV18	TRBD1	.	TRBJ2-7	CASSPYATGGAYEQYF	TGTGCCAGCTCACCATATGCGACAGGGGGTGCCTACGAGCAGTACTTC
TRBV15	.	.	TRBJ1-4	CATKQGATNEKLFF	TGTGCCACCAAACAAGGGGCAACTAATGAAAAACTGTTTTTT
TRBV30	TRBD1	.	TRBJ2-3	CAWSPWTGRDTQYF	TGTGCCTGGAGTCCATGGACAGGGAGAGATACGCAGTATTTT
TRBV6-2/TRBV6-3	.	.	TRBJ1-1	CASSPTLWGRRTEAFF	TGTGCCAGCAGCCCTACCTTGTGGGGGAGGAGGACTGAAGCTTTCTTT
TRBV7-2	TRBD2	.	TRBJ2-3	CASSLEAGGLDTQYF	TGTGCCAGCAGCTTAGAAGCGGGGGGGCTTGATACGCAGTATTTT
TRBV6-5	.	.	TRBJ1-1	CASSPGQNTEAFF	TGTGCCAGCAGCCCGGGACAGAACACTGAAGCTTTCTTT
TRBV7-8	TRBD2	.	TRBJ2-1	CASSLVGLAGGSREQFF	TGTGCCAGCAGCTTAGTCGGGCTAGCGGGGGGGTCGCGTGAGCAGTTCTTC
TRBV4-2	.	few	TRBJ1-6	CASSPPWQGNNSPLHF	TGTGCCAGCAGCCCCCCTTGGCAGGGAAATAATTCACCCCTCCACTTT
TRBV9	.	.	TRBJ2-1	CASSVQRDNEQFF	TGTGCCAGCAGCGTACAGCGGGACAATGAGCAGTTCTTC